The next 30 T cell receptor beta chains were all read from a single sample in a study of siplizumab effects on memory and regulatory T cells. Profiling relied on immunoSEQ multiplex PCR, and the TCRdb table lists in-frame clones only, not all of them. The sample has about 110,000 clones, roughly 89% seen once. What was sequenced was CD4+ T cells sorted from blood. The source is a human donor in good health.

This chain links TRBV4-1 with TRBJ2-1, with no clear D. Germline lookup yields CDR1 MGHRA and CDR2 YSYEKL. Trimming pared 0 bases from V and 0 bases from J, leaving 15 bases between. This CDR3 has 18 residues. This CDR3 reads CASSQDPGGSHSYNEQFF. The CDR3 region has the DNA TGCGCCAGCAGCCAAGATCCGGGCGGTTCCCACTCCTACAATGAGCAGTTCTTC.

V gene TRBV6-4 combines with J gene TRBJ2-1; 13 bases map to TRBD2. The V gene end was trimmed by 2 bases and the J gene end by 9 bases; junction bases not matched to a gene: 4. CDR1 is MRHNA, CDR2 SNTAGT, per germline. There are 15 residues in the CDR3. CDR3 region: CASSDGLAGVTEQFF. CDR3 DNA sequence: TGTGCCAGCAGTGACGGACTAGCGGGAGTCACTGAGCAGTTCTTC.

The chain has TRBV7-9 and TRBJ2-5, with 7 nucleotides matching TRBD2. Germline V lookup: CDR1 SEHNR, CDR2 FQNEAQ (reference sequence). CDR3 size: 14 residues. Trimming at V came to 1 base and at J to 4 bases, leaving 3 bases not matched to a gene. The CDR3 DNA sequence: TGTGCCAGCAGCTTAGGGACTAGGGGAGAGACCCAGTACTTC. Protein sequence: CASSLGTRGETQYF. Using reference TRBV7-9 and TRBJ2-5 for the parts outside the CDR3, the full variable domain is DTGVSQNPRHKITKRGQNVTFRCDPISEHNRLYWYRQTLGQGPEFLTYFQNEAQLEKSRLLSDRFSAERPKGSFSTLEIQRTEQGDSAMYLCASSLGTRGETQYFGPGTRLLVL.

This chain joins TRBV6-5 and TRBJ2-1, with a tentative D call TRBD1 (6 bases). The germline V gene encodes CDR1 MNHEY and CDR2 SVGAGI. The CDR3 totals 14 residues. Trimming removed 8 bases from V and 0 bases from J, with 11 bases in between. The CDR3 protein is CASRRGNSYNEQFF. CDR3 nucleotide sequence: TGTGCCAGCCGAAGGGGGAACTCCTACAATGAGCAGTTCTTC.

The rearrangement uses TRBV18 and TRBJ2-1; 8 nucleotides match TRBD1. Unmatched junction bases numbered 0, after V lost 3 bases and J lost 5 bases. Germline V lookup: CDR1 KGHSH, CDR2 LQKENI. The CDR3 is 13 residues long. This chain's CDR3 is CASSPGQDNEQFF. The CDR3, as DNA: TGTGCCAGCTCACCGGGACAGGACAATGAGCAGTTCTTC.

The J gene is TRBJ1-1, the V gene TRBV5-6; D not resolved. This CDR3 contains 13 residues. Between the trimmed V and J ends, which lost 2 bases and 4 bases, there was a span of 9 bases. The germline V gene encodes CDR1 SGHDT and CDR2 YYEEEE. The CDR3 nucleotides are TGTGCCAGCAGCTTTGGGTCGGGCACTGAAGCTTTCTTT. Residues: CASSFGSGTEAFF. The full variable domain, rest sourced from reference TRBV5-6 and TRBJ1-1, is DAGVTQSPTHLIKTRGQQVTLRCSPKSGHDTVSWYQQALGQGPQFIFQYYEEEERQRGNFPDRFSGHQFPNYSSELNVNALLLGDSALYLCASSFGSGTEAFFGQGTRLTVV.

CDR3 amino acids: CAISETRLAGGGETQYF. Written as DNA, the CDR3 is TGTGCCATCAGTGAGACCCGACTAGCGGGTGGTGGCGAGACCCAGTACTTC. The V call is TRBV10-3, the J call TRBJ2-5, with TRBD2 matching 10 bases. This CDR3 spans 17 amino acids. Germline CDR1 reads ENHRY; CDR2 reads SYGVKD. The V gene end was trimmed by 2 bases and the J gene end by 5 bases; junction bases not matched to a gene: 11.

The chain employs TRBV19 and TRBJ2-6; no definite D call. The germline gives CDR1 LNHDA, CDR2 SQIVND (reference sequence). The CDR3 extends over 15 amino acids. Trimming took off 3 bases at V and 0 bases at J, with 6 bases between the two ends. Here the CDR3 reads CASSIIYSGANVLTF. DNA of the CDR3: TGTGCCAGTAGTATTATCTACTCTGGGGCCAACGTCCTGACTTTC.

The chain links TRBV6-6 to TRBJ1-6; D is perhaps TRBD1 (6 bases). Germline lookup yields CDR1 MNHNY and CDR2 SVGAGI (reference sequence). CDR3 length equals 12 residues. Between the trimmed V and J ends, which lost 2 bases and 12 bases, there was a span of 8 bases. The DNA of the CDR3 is TGTGCCAGCAGTTACGTAGGGGGACCCCTCCACTTT. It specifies CASSYVGGPLHF.

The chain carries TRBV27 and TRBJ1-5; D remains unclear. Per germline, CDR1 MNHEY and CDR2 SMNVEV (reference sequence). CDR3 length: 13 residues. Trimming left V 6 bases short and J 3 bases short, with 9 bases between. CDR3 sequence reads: CASSRSYNQPQHF. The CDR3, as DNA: TGTGCCAGCAGCCGGAGCTACAATCAGCCCCAGCATTTT.

Here the CDR3 DNA reads TGTGCCAGCAGCCAAGACAGGACTAGCGGAACCGGGGAGCTGTTTTTT. The encoded protein is CASSQDRTSGTGELFF. This sequence joins TRBV4-2 and TRBJ2-2; TRBD2 matches 10 bases. The germline V gene has CDR1 LGHNA and CDR2 YNFKEQ. Trimming cost V 0 bases and J 5 bases; bases outside gene matches: 3. CDR3 length equals 16 residues.

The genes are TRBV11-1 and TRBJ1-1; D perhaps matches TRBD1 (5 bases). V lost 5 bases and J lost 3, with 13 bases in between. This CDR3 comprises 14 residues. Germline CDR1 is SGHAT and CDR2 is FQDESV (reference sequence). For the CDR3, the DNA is TGTGCCAGCAGCCCTCGGGGGGACTACACTGAAGCTTTCTTT. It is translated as CASSPRGDYTEAFF. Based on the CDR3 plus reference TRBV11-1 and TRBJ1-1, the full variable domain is EAEVAQSPRYKITEKSQAVAFWCDPISGHATLYWYRQILGQGPELLVQFQDESVVDDSQLPKDRFSAERLKGVDSTLKIQPAELGDSAMYLCASSPRGDYTEAFFGQGTRLTVV.

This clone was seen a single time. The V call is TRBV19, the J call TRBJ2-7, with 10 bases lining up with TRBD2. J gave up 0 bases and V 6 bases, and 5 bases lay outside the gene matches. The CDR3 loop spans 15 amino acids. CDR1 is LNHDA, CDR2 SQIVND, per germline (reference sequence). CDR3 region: CASSLGLANSYEQYF. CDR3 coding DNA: TGTGCCAGTAGCTTGGGACTAGCGAACTCCTACGAGCAGTACTTC. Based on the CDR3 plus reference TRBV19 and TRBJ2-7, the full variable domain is DGGITQSPKYLFRKEGQNVTLSCEQNLNHDAMYWYRQDPGQGLRLIYYSQIVNDFQKGDIAEGYSVSREKKESFPLTVTSAQKNPTAFYLCASSLGLANSYEQYFGPGTRLTVT.

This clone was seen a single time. In DNA form, the CDR3 reads TGTGCCAGCAGCGGAGGACTCCACGGTCAGCCCCAGCATTTT. Protein sequence: CASSGGLHGQPQHF. The chain couples TRBV7-6 to TRBJ1-5; D remains ambiguous. Per the germline V gene, CDR1 is SGHVS and CDR2 is FNYEAQ. The CDR3 runs to 14 residues. Trimming shortened V by 5 bases and J by 6 bases, and 14 bases separated the two germline ends.

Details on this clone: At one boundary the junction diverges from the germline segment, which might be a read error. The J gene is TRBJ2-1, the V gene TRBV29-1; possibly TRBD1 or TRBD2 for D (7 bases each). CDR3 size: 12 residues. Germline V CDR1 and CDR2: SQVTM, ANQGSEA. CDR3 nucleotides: TGCAGCGTTGGGAGCAGGGGAGGGGGCTATCTCTTC. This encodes CSVGSRGGGYLF.

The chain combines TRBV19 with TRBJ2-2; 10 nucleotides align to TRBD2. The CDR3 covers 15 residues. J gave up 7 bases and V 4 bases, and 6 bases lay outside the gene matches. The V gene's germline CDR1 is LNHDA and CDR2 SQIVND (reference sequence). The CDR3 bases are TGTGCCAGTAGTAGGCTAGCGGGAGTTTACGGGGAGCTGTTTTTT. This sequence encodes CASSRLAGVYGELFF.

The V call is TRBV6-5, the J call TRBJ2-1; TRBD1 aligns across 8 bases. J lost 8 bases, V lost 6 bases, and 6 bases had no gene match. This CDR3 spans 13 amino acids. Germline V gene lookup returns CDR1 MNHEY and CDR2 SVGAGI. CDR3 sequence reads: CASRTPGGDEQFF. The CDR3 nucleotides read TGTGCCAGCAGGACCCCAGGGGGCGATGAGCAGTTCTTC.

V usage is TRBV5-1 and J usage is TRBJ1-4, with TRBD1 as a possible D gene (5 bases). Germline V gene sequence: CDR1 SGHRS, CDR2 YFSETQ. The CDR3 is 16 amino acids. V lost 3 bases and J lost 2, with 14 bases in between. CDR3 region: CASSSFKEGTNEKLFF. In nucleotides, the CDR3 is TGCGCCAGCAGCTCCTTTAAAGAGGGGACTAATGAAAAACTGTTTTTT.

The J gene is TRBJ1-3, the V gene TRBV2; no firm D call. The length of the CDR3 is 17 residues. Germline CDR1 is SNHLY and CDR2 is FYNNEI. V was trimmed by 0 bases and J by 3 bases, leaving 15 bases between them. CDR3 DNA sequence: TGTGCCAGCAGTGAAGCTAGGAGGTTAAGTAGTGGAAACACCATATATTTT. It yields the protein CASSEARRLSSGNTIYF. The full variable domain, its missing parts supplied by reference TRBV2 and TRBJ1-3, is EPEVTQTPSHQVTQMGQEVILRCVPISNHLYFYWYRQILGQKVEFLVSFYNNEISEKSEIFDDQFSVERPDGSNFTLKIRSTKLEDSAMYFCASSEARRLSSGNTIYFGEGSWLTVV.

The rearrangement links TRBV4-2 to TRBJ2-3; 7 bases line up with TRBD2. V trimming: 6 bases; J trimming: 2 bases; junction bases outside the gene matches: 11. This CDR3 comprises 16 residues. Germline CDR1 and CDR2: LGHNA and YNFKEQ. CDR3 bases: TGTGCCAGCAGTGATATGCGGGGGACTCCCACAGATACGCAGTATTTT. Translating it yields CASSDMRGTPTDTQYF.

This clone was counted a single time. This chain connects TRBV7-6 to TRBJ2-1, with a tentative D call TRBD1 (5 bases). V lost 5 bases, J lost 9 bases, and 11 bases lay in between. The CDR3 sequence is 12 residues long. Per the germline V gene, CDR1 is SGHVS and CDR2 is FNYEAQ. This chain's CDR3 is CASSRVGAEQFF. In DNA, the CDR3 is TGTGCCAGCAGCCGGGTAGGGGCTGAGCAGTTCTTC.

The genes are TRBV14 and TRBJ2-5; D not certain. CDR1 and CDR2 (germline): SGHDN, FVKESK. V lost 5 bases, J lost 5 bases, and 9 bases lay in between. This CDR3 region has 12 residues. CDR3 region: CASSSAVETQYF. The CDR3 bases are TGTGCCAGCAGCTCGGCCGTTGAGACCCAGTACTTC.

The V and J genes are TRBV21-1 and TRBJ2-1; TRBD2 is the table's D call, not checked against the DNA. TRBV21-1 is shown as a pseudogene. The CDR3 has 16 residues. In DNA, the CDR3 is TGTGCCAGCAGCTCCAATTGGCTAGCGGGAGCGCATGAGCAGTTCTTC. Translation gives CASSSNWLAGAHEQFF.

This chain's CDR3 is CASRLTGVPFEQYF. For the CDR3, the DNA is TGTGCCAGCAGGTTAACAGGGGTACCCTTCGAGCAGTACTTC. The chain is built from TRBV11-2 and TRBJ2-7; 7 positions match TRBD1. After removal of 6 bases from V and 6 bases from J, the junction contained 11 bases not matched to a gene. The CDR3 spans 14 residues. Looked up from germline, CDR1 is SGHAT and CDR2 is FQNNGV.

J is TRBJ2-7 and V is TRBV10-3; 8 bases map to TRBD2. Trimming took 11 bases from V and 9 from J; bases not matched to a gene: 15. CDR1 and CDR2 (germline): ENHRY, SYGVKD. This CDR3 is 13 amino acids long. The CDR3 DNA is TGTGCCGCGAGGAGTATAGGACTAGCAAGGCAGTACTTC. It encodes CAARSIGLARQYF.

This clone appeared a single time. The CDR3 reads CSVRDSLSGANVLTF. The CDR3, as DNA: TGCAGCGTTAGGGACAGCCTCTCTGGGGCCAACGTCCTGACTTTC. The chain employs TRBV29-1 and TRBJ2-6; 7 nucleotides align to TRBD1. CDR1 is SQVTM and CDR2 is ANQGSEA in the germline V gene. V lost 5 bases and J lost 0; bases outside the gene matches: 4. This CDR3 is built from 15 residues.

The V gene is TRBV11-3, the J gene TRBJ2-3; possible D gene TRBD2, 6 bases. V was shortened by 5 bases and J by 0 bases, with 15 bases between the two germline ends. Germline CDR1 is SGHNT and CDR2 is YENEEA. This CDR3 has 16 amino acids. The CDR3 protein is CASSPGLQPSTDTQYF. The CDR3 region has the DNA TGTGCCAGCAGCCCGGGACTTCAACCTAGCACAGATACGCAGTATTTT.

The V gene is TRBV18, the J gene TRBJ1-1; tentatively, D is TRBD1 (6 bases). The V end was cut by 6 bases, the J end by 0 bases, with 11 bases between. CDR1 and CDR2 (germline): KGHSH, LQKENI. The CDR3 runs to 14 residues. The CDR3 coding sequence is TGTGCCAGCTCCCCCGGGGGCCTGAACACTGAAGCTTTCTTT. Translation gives CASSPGGLNTEAFF.

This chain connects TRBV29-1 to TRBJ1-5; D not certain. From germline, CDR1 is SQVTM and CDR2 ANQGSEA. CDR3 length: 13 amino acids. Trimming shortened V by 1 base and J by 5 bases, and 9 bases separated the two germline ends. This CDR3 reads CSVEVVADQPQHF. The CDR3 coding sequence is TGCAGCGTTGAAGTGGTGGCGGATCAGCCCCAGCATTTT.

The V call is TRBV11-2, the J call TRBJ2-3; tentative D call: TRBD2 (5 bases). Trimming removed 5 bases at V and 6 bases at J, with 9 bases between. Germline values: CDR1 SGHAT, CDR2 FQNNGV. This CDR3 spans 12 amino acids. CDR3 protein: CASSPSGDTQYF. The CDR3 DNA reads TGTGCCAGCAGCCCGTCGGGGGATACGCAGTATTTT.